This T cell receptor beta chain was profiled in a study of cytomegalovirus exposure and HLA in healthy donors. Trimming took 5 bases from V and 5 from J; bases not matched to a gene: 10. The CDR3 consists of 16 residues. Germline loops: CDR1 SGHTS, CDR2 YDEGEE. PCR primers comprised 60 Vbeta and 13 Jbeta primers. Sequencing was performed with immunoSEQ multiplex PCR; in TCRdb, only in-frame clones are kept and a portion is missing. The sample gives about 130,000 clones, around three quarters of which show up once; under 6% is in the top ten. V and J are TRBV5-8 and TRBJ2-5; 12 nucleotides align to TRBD2. What was sequenced was PBMCs. This receptor was taken from a young man in good health and CMV-seronegative. CDR3 in amino acids: CASRPGRTSGVETQYF. The CDR3 nucleotides read TGTGCCAGCAGGCCAGGGCGGACTAGCGGGGTTGAGACCCAGTACTTC.